The 8 T cell receptor beta chains below come from one sample, sequenced in a study of T cell changes during pregnancy in multiple sclerosis. Libraries were prepared by immunoSEQ multiplex PCR; TCRdb keeps only in-frame clonotypes and omits some of them. Of tens of thousands of clones listed, about nine tenths are singletons. The sequenced sample was peripheral blood, obtained after pregnancy. All receptors derive from a female donor in good health, enrolled as a control in a pregnancy study.

The chain employs TRBV10-3 and TRBJ2-7; no reliable D call. Between the trimmed V and J ends, which lost 3 bases and 6 bases, there was a span of 6 bases. The CDR3 extends over 11 amino acids. Germline V gives CDR1 ENHRY, CDR2 SYGVKD. The CDR3 coding sequence is TGTGCCATCAGTGATGGCTTCGAGCAGTACTTC. Its protein is CAISDGFEQYF.

This sequence joins TRBV20-1 and TRBJ2-3; D uncertain. V lost 5 bases, J lost 3 bases, and 6 bases lay in between. Germline assignment: CDR1 DFQATT and CDR2 SNEGSKA (reference sequence). This CDR3 comprises 11 residues. Here the CDR3 DNA reads TGCAGTGCTTTTAGAACAGATACGCAGTATTTT. Translated: CSAFRTDTQYF.

The chain carries TRBV6-4 and TRBJ2-2; possible D gene TRBD1, 5 bases. The CDR3 contains 16 residues. CDR1 MRHNA and CDR2 SNTAGT come from the germline V gene. Trimming pared 2 bases from V and 0 bases from J, leaving 10 bases between. This CDR3 reads CASSDGAPPNTGELFF. For the CDR3, the DNA is TGTGCCAGCAGTGACGGGGCGCCCCCGAACACCGGGGAGCTGTTTTTT.

The J gene is TRBJ2-7, the V gene TRBV6-1, with 8 positions matching TRBD2. This CDR3 comprises 14 residues. J lost 7 bases, V lost 3 bases, and 8 bases had no gene match. Germline V CDR1 and CDR2: MNHNS, SASEGT. The CDR3 loop reads CASSDSSGLEEQYF. The DNA of the CDR3 is TGTGCCAGCAGTGACTCGTCGGGACTAGAAGAGCAGTACTTC.

The chain combines TRBV7-9 with TRBJ1-3, with D perhaps matching TRBD1 (5 bases). This CDR3 region has 15 residues. The germline V gene has CDR1 SEHNR and CDR2 FQNEAQ (reference sequence). Between the trimmed V and J ends, which lost 4 bases and 2 bases, there was a span of 12 bases. The CDR3 spells CASSSLRGAGNTIYF. The CDR3 DNA sequence: TGTGCCAGCAGCTCACTGCGGGGGGCTGGAAACACCATATATTTT.

The V and J genes are TRBV9 and TRBJ1-1; the match to TRBD1 covers 7 bases. Looked up from germline, CDR1 is SGDLS and CDR2 is YYNGEE. Unmatched junction bases numbered 16, after V lost 3 bases and J lost 5 bases. The CDR3 totals 17 residues. As DNA, the CDR3 is TGTGCCAGCAGCGCTGGCCGAGACAGGGTCATCAGAACTGAAGCTTTCTTT. It is translated as CASSAGRDRVIRTEAFF.

V gene TRBV7-2 combines with J gene TRBJ2-1, with 8 bases matching TRBD2. In germline, CDR1 is SGHTA, CDR2 FQGNSA. This CDR3 has 15 residues. Unmatched junction bases numbered 8, after V lost 2 bases and J lost 8 bases. CDR3 in amino acids: CASSLMGLEVDEQFF. CDR3 bases: TGTGCCAGCAGCTTAATGGGACTAGAGGTGGATGAGCAGTTCTTC.

The rearrangement uses TRBV19 and TRBJ2-7; TRBD1 matches at 8 bases. Looked up from germline, CDR1 is LNHDA and CDR2 is SQIVND (reference sequence). The trim removed 5 bases at V and 4 bases at J, leaving 4 bases unmatched. The CDR3 sequence is 13 residues long. The CDR3 loop is CASSVDREYEQYF. CDR3 DNA sequence: TGTGCCAGTAGTGTGGACAGGGAATACGAGCAGTACTTC.